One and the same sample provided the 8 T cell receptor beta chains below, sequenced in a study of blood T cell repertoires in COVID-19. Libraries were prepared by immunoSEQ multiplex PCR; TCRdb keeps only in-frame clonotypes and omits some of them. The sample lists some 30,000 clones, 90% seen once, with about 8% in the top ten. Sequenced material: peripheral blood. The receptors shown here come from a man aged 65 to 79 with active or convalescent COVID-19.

Here the CDR3 reads CASSSEANTQYF. CDR3 sequence (DNA): TGTGCCAGCAGTTCCGAAGCAAATACGCAGTATTTT. This chain joins TRBV27 and TRBJ2-3; the D is unclear. V was cut by 4 bases and J by 7 bases, with 9 bases left in between. Germline values: CDR1 MNHEY, CDR2 SMNVEV (reference sequence). The CDR3 sequence is 12 residues long.

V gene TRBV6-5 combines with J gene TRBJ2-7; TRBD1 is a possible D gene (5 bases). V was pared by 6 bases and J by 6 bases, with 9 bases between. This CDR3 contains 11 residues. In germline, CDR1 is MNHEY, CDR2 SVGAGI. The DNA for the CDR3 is TGTGCCAGCAGCAACCAGGGCGAGCAGTACGTC. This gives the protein CASSNQGEQYV.

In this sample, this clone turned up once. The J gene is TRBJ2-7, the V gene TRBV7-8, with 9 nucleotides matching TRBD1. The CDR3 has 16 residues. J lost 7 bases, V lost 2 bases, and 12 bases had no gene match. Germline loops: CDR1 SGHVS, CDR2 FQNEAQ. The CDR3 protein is CASSLFFQDRGVEQYF. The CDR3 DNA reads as TGTGCCAGCAGCTTATTCTTCCAGGACAGGGGTGTGGAGCAGTACTTC.

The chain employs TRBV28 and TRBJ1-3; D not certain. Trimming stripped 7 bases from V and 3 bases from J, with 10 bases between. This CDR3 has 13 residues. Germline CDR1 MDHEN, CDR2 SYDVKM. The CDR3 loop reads CASTLAHGNTIYF. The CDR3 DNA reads TGTGCCAGCACCCTTGCGCATGGAAACACCATATATTTT.

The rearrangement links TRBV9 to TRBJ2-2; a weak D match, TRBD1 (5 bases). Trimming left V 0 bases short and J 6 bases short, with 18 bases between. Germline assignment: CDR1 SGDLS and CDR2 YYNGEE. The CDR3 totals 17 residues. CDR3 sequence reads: CASSVVLGGQGAGELFF. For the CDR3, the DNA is TGTGCCAGCAGCGTAGTTCTTGGTGGGCAGGGCGCCGGGGAGCTGTTTTTT.

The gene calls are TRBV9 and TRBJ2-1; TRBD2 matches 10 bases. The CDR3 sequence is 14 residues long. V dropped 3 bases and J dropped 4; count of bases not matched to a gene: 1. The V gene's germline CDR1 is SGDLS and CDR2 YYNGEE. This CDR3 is CASSGTSGYNEQFF. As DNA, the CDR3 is TGTGCCAGCAGCGGGACTAGCGGTTACAATGAGCAGTTCTTC.

CDR3 sequence: CASWTSGSSDTQYF. The CDR3 DNA sequence: TGTGCCAGTTGGACTAGCGGGAGTTCAGATACGCAGTATTTT. V is TRBV19 and J is TRBJ2-3; 13 positions agree with TRBD2. V lost 8 bases to trimming and J lost 4 bases; unmatched junction nucleotides: 3. In germline, CDR1 is LNHDA, CDR2 SQIVND (reference sequence). The CDR3 consists of 14 residues.

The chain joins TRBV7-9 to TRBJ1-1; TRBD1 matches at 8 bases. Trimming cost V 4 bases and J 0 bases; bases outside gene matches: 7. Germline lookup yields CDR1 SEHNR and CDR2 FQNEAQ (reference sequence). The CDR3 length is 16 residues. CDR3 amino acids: CASSSDRAGMNTEAFF. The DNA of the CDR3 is TGTGCCAGCAGCTCGGACAGGGCCGGGATGAACACTGAAGCTTTCTTT.